This TCR beta chain was documented in a study of blood T cell repertoires in COVID-19. Study-wide background: Sample material is recorded as cDNA or gDNA derived from T cells, B-cell-depleted T cells, or PBMCs.

Authors' processing steps: The assay estimated nucleated cells by amplifying reference gene primers. The method was immunoSEQ multiplex PCR; TCRdb's version includes in-frame clones alone and lacks a portion of them. For V, J and clone size, that table is used; D and trimming come from the DNA. The sample contains some 200,000 clones, 84% of which appear only once. The CDR3 extends over 14 amino acids. V lost 6 bases, J lost 3 bases, and 6 bases stayed unmatched. Looked up from germline, CDR1 is MNHEY and CDR2 is SVGAGI. V gene TRBV6-5 combines with J gene TRBJ2-7, with 9 bases fitting TRBD1. The TCR sequence derives from a woman between 50 and 59 years old with active or convalescent COVID-19. The specimen sequenced was peripheral blood. CDR3 protein: CASRYGTGIYEQYF. Written as DNA, the CDR3 is TGTGCCAGCAGATACGGGACAGGGATCTACGAGCAGTACTTC.